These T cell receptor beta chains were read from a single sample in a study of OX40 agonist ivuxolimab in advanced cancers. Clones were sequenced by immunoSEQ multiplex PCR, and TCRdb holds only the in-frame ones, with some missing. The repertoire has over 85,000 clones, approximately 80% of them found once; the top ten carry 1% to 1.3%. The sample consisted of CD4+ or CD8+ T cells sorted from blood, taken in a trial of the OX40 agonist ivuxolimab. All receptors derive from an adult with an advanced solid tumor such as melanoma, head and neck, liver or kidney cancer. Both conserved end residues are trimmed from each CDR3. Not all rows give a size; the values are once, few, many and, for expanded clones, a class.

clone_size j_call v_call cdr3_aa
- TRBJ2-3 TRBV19 ASRDGQGNTDTQY
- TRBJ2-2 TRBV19 ASSMGAGETGELF
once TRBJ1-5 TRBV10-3 AISESATDRPNQPQH
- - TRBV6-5 ASSYSISGVYYEQY
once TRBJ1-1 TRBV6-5 ASSYWGRMNTEAF
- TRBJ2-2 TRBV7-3 ASSFSVMGTGELF
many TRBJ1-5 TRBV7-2 ASSFRTGRGNQPQH
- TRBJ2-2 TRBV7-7 ASSLEGVTGELF
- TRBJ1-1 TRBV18 ASSRAGANTEAF
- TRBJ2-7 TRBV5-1 ASSLHPTGGSYEQY
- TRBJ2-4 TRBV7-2 ASSYPGTGENIQY
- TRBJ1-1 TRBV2 ASSPTGNTEAF
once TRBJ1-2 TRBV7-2 ASSLVTGGGNYGYT
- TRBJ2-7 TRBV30 AWIQGAYEQY
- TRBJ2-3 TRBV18 ASTTHDSTGTDTQY
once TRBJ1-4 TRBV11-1 ASSLGLTGEKLF
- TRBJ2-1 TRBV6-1 ASSERQGGSEQF
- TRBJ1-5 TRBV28 ASSLGNQPQH
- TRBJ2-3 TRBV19 ASKGQVTQY
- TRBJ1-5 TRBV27 ASKGGGGLMDNQPQH
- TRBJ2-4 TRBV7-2 ASSSGTAKNIQY
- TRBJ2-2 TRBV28 ATRSGNRGTGELF
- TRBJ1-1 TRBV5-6 ASSQDRGTEAF
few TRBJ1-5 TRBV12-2 ASPLRDFNQPQH
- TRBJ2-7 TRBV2 ASTESESSYEQY